This TCR beta chain was captured in a study of blood T cell repertoires in COVID-19 (dated by TCRdb to 2018 to 2020). Context from the whole study: The collaborator samples originated in the United States, Italy and Spain and spanned the acute and convalescent phases of COVID-19. Where available, HLA class I and class II types were taken from metadata supplied by the sample provider and were not determined by assay-based typing. A freely available public database, intended as a resource for researchers studying the immune response to SARS-CoV-2, is where the repertoires were released. Deeply sampled blood TCRbeta repertoires from subjects exposed to, actively infected with, or recovered from COVID-19 were included in the dataset. A de-identified subject ID, COVID-19 status, age in years and sex were almost always included in the sample metadata. The material from the prospective study consisted of cDNA or gDNA derived from T cells, B-cell-depleted T cells, or PBMCs. Samples came from the ongoing ImmuneRACE study (first 160 participants) plus 1,254 subjects from 6 global collaborators.

TCRbeta CDR3 regions were amplified from genomic DNA using the immunoSEQ Assay, a bias-controlled multiplex PCR. The paper's data handling went like this. Nucleated cell counts per sample were estimated from amplification of reference gene primers within the assay. To quantify the absolute abundance of each unique TCRbeta CDR3 rearrangement, sequence reads were collapsed and filtered. For each sample, productive Simpson clonality was calculated by taking the square root of Simpson's diversity index across productive rearrangements. Here the immuneACCESS table is served through TCRdb, limited to in-frame sequences with V and J called. Missing clones are a known gap in these copies; in checked studies unresolved V genes cover under half, and the rest lacks a known reason. For V, J and clone size, that table is used; D and trimming come from the DNA. The sample table contains 80,000 to 100,000 clones; only one count was recorded for 86% of them. The ten largest account for about 20% of the sample.

Taken from cysteine to phenylalanine, the CDR3 has 16 residues. The retained sequence is limited to the CDR3, 48 bases, with the frame set at the first base. V is cut by 0 bases and J by 5 bases, and the space between the germline ends is 16 bases. The germline V gene (reference sequence) yields SEHNR for CDR1 and FQNEAQ for CDR2. The research as a whole found: How much clinical and demographic metadata was included differed by source and by participant, and the metadata was provided uncurated.

This clone was detected once. Its cognate antigen has yet to be identified. Base qualities are not provided; no much larger clone lies one nucleotide away. Whole blood was collected in K2EDTA tubes by collaborating institutions according to the institutions' own protocols. For TCRbeta analysis, collaborators shipped samples as frozen whole blood, isolated PBMCs, or DNA extracted from either of those sample types. Rearrangement joined TRBV7-9 to TRBJ2-5; D gene: possibly TRBD2, on 6 matching bases. This clonotype originated in a woman over 75 in a cohort sampled during active or convalescent COVID-19. Sequences were obtained from peripheral blood. The nucleotide sequence reads TGTGCCAGCAGCTTAGCAGCTGGACTATCGGGGGAGACCCAGTACTTC. Its translation reads: CASSLAAGLSGETQYF.